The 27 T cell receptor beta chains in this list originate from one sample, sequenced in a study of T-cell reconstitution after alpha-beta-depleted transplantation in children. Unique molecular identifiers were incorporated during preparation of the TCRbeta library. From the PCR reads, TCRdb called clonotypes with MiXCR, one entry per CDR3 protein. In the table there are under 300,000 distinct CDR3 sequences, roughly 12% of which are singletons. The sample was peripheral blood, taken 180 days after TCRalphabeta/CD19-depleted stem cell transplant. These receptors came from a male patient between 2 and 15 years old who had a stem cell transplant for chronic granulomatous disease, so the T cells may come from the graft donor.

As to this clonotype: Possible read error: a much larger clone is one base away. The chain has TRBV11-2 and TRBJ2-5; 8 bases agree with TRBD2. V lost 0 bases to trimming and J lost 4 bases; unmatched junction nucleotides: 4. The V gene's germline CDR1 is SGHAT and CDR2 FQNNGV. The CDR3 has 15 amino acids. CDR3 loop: CASSLDELAGETQYF. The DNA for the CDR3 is TGTGCCAGCAGCTTAGATGAGCTAGCGGGAGAGACCCAGTACTTC.

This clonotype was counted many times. CDR3 nucleotide sequence: TGTGCCAGCAGTGAAGCAGGGGCCTACTACAATGAGCAGTTCTTC. It codes for CASSEAGAYYNEQFF. The chain combines TRBV6-1 with TRBJ2-1; D perhaps matches TRBD1 (5 bases). Germline V gene data show CDR1 as MNHNS and CDR2 as SASEGT. V was cut by 0 bases and J by 3 bases, with 9 bases left in between. This CDR3 contains 15 residues.

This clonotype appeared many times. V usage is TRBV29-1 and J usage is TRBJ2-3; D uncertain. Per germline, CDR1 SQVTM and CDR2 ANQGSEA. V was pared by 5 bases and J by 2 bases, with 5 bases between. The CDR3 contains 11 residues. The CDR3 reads CSVRFTDTQYF. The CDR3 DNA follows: TGCAGCGTTCGGTTCACAGATACGCAGTATTTT.

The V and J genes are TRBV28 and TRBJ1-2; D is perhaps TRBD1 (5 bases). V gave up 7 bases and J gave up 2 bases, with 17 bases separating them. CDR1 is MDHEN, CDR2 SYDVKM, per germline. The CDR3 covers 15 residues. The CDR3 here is CASTLGVLGNYGYTF. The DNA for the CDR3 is TGTGCCAGCACCCTAGGGGTCCTAGGGAACTATGGCTACACCTTC.

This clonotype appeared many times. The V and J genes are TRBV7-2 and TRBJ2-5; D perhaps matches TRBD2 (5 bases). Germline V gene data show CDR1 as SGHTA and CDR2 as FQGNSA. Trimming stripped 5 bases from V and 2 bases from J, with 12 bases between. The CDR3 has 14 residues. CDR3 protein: CASSRGPGQETQYF. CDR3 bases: TGTGCCAGCAGCCGCGGACCGGGGCAAGAGACCCAGTACTTC.

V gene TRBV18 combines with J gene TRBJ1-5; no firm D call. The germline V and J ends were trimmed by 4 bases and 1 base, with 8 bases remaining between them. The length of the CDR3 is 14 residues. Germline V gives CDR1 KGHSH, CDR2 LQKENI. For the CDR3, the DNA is TGTGCCAGCTCACAGAAGGACAGCAATCAGCCCCAGCATTTT. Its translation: CASSQKDSNQPQHF.

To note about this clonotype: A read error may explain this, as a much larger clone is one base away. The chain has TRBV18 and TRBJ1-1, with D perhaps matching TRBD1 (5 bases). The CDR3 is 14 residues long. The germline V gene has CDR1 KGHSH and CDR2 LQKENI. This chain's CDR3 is CASSRSRGNTESFF. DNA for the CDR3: TGTGCCAGCTCACGGAGTAGGGGTAACACTGAATCTTTCTTT.

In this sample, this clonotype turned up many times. The CDR3 loop reads CASSQDTPLAANTGELFF. The CDR3 DNA sequence: TGCGCCAGCAGCCAAGATACCCCACTAGCGGCGAACACCGGGGAGCTGTTTTTT. The V call is TRBV4-3, the J call TRBJ2-2; 8 nucleotides line up with TRBD2. Germline V gives CDR1 LGHNA, CDR2 YSLEER. CDR3 length: 18 amino acids. The ends lost 0 bases at V and 0 bases at J; junction bases unmatched: 6.

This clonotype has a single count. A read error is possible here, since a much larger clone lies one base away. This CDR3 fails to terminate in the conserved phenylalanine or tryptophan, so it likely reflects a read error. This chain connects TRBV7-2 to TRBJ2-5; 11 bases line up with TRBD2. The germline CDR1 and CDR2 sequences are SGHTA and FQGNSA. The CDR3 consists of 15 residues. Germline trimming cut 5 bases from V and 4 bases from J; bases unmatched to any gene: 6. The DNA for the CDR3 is TGTGCCAGCAGCAACATAGCGGGGGGGCGAGAGACCCAGTACCTC. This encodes CASSNIAGGRETQYL.

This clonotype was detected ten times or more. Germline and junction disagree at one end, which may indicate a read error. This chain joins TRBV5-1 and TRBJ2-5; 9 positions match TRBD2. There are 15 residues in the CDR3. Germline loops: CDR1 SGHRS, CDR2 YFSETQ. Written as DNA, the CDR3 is TGCGCCAGCAGTCCGACTAGCGGAGGCCAAGCGACCCAGTACTTC. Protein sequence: CASSPTSGGQATQYF.

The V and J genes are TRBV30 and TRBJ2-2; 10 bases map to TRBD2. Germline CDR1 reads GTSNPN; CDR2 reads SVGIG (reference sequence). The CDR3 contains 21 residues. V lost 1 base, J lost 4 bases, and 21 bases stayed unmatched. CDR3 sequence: CAWSGIRVKSGRAPSTGELFF. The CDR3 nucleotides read TGTGCCTGGAGTGGAATTCGTGTTAAGAGCGGGAGGGCCCCTAGCACCGGGGAGCTGTTTTTT. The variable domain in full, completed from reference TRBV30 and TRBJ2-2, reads SQTIHQWPATLVQPVGSPLSLECTVEGTSNPNLYWYRQAAGRGLQLLFYSVGIGQISSEVPQNLSASRPQDRQFILSSKKLLLSDSGFYLCAWSGIRVKSGRAPSTGELFFGEGSRLTVL.

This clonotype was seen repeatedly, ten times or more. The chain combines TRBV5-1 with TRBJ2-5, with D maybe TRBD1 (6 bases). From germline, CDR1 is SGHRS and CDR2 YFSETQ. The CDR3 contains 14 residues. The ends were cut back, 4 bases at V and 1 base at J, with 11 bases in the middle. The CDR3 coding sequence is TGCGCCAGCAGCGGCGGACAGTCCCAAGAGACCCAGTACTTC. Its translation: CASSGGQSQETQYF.

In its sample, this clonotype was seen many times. The CDR3 sequence is CSATRQGAAFF. CDR3 nucleotides: TGCAGTGCTACCAGACAGGGGGCTGCTTTCTTT. This sequence joins TRBV20-1 and TRBJ1-1; 10 bases agree with TRBD1. This CDR3 comprises 11 residues. Germline lookup yields CDR1 DFQATT and CDR2 SNEGSKA (reference sequence). V was clipped by 4 bases and J by 11 bases; unmatched bases: 4.

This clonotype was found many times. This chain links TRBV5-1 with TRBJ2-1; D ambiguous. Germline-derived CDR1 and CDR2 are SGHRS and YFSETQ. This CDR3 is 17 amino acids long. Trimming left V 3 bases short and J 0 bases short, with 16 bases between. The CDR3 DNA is TGCGCCAGCAGCTCCCTCCCTTTTGGAAGCTCCTACAATGAGCAGTTCTTC. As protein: CASSSLPFGSSYNEQFF.

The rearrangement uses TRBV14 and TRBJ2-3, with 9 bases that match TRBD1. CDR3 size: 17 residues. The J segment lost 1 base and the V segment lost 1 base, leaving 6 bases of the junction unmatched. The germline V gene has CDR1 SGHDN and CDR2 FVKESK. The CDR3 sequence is CASSQGLTGGGTDTQYF. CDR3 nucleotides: TGTGCCAGCAGCCAAGGCCTTACAGGGGGCGGCACAGATACGCAGTATTTT.

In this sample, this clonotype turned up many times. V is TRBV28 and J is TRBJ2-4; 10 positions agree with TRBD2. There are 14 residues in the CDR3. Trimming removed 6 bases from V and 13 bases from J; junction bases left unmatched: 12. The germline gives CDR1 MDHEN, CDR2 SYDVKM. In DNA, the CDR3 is TGTGCCAGCAGCCCAGGGGTAGCGGGAGGTCGCCAGTACTTC. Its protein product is CASSPGVAGGRQYF. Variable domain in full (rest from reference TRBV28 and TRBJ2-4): DVKVTQSSRYLVKRTGEKVFLECVQDMDHENMFWYRQDPGLGLRLIYFSYDVKMKEKGDIPEGYSVSREKKERFSLILESASTNQTSMYLCASSPGVAGGRQYFGAGTRLSVL.

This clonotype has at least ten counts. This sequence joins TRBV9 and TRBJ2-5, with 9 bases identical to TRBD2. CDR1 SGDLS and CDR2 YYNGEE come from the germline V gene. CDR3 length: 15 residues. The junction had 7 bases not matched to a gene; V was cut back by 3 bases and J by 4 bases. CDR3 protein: CASSAEGGRGETQYF. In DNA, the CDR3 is TGTGCCAGCAGCGCCGAGGGCGGGAGGGGAGAGACCCAGTACTTC. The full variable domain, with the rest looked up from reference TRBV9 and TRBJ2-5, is DSGVTQTPKHLITATGQRVTLRCSPRSGDLSVYWYQQSLDQGLQFLIQYYNGEERAKGNILERFSAQQFPDLHSELNLSSLELGDSALYFCASSAEGGRGETQYFGPGTRLLVL.

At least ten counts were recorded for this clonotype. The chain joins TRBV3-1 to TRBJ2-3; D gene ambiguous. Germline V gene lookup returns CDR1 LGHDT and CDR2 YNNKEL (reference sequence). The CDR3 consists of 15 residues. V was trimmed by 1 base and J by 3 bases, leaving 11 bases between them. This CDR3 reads CASSQGWVGTDTQYF. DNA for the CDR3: TGTGCCAGCAGCCAAGGTTGGGTCGGGACAGATACGCAGTATTTT.

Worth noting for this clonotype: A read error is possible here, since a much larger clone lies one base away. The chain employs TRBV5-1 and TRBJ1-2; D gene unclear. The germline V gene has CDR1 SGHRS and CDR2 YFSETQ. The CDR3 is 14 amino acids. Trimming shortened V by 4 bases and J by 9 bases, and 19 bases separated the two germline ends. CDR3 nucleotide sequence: TGCGCCAGCAGCCCCCGAGATTTGGGGAATTGCTACACCTTC. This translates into CASSPRDLGNCYTF.

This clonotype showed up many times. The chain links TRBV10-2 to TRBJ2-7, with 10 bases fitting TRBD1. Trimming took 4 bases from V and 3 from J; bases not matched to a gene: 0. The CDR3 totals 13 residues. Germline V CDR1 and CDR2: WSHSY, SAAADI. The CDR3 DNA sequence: TGCGCCAGCAGTGGGGACAGGGGCTACGAGCAGTACTTC. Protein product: CASSGDRGYEQYF.

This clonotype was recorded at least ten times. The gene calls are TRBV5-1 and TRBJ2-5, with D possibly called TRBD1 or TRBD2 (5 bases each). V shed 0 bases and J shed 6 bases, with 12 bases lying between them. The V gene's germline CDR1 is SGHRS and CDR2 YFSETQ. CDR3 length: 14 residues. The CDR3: CASSLGDQQQTQYF. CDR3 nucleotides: TGCGCCAGCAGCTTGGGGGACCAACAACAGACCCAGTACTTC. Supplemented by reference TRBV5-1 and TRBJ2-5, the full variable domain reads KAGVTQTPRYLIKTRGQQVTLSCSPISGHRSVSWYQQTPGQGLQFLFEYFSETQRNKGNFPGRFSGRQFSNSRSEMNVSTLELGDSALYLCASSLGDQQQTQYFGPGTRLLVL.

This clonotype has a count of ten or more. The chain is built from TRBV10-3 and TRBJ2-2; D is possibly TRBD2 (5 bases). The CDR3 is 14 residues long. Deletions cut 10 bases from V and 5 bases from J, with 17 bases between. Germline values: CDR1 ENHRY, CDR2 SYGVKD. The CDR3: CATSSREATGELFF. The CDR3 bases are TGTGCCACCTCGTCGAGGGAAGCGACCGGGGAGCTGTTTTTT.

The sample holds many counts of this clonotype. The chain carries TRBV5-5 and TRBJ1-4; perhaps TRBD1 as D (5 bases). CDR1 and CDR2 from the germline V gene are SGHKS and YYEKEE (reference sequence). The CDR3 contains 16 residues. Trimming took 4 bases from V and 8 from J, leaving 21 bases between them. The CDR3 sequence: CASSRDYFLGEEKLFF. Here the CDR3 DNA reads TGTGCCAGCAGCCGGGATTATTTTTTGGGGGAGGAAAAACTGTTTTTT. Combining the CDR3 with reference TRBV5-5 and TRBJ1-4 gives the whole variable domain DAGVTQSPTHLIKTRGQQVTLRCSPISGHKSVSWYQQVLGQGPQFIFQYYEKEERGRGNFPDRFSARQFPNYSSELNVNALLLGDSALYLCASSRDYFLGEEKLFFGSGTQLSVL.

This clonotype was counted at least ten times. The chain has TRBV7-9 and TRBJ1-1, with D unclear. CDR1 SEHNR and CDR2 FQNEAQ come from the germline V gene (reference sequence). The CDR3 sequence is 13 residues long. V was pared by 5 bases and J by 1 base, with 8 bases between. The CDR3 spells CASSINTNTEAFF. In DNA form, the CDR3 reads TGTGCCAGCAGCATAAACACGAACACTGAAGCTTTCTTT.

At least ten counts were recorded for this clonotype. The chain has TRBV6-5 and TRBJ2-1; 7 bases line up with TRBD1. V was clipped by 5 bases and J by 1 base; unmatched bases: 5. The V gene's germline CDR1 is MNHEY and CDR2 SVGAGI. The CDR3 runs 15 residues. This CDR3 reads CASSNRQGSYNEQFF. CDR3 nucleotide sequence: TGTGCCAGCAGTAACCGACAGGGATCCTACAATGAGCAGTTCTTC.

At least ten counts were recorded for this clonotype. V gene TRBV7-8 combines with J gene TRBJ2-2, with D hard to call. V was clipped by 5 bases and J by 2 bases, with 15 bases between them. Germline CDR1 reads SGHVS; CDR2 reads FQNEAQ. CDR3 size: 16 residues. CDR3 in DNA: TGTGCCAGCAGCCCGCGCCCCAGGCGAAACACCGGGGAGCTGTTTTTT. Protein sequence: CASSPRPRRNTGELFF. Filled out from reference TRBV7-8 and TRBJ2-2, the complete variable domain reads GAGVSQSPRYKVAKRGQDVALRCDPISGHVSLFWYQQALGQGPEFLTYFQNEAQLDKSGLPSDRFFAERPEGSVSTLKIQRTQQEDSAVYLCASSPRPRRNTGELFFGEGSRLTVL.

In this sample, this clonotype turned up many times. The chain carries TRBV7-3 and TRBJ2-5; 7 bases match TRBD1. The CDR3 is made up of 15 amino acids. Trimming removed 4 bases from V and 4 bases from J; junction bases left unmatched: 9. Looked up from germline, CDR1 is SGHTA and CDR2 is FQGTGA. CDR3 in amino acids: CASSSQGMVSETQYF. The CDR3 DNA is TGTGCCAGCAGCTCACAGGGGATGGTATCAGAGACCCAGTACTTC.